These T cell receptor beta chains were read from a single sample in a study of T-cell reconstitution after alpha-beta-depleted transplantation in children. One entry per CDR3 protein results from TCRdb running MiXCR on the PCR reads. The sample shows approximately 490,000 distinct CDR3 sequences, more than 9% of them seen only once. Sequenced here: PBMCs, sampled before TCRalphabeta/CD19-depleted stem cell transplant. The receptors derive from a child aged 2-15 years with inherited bone marrow failure, due to receive a stem cell transplant. CDR3s include the opening cysteine and the closing phenylalanine or tryptophan. D genes are given only for firm matches. Expanded clones are given a class, and other clones once, few, many or no size at all.

j_call: TRBJ2-5
clone_size: many
v_call: TRBV20-1
d_call: -
cdr3_aa: CSARVGHPAYF
cdr3_nt: TGCAGTGCTAGAGTGGGCCACCCCGCTTACTTC

j_call: TRBJ1-2
clone_size: -
v_call: TRBV12-3/TRBV12-4
d_call: -
cdr3_aa: CASKSTGSDYGYTF
cdr3_nt: TGTGCCAGCAAAAGCACAGGGTCCGACTATGGCTACACCTTC

j_call: TRBJ1-2
clone_size: many
v_call: TRBV18
d_call: -
cdr3_aa: CASSPRGAYPRGYTF
cdr3_nt: TGTGCCAGCTCACCACGGGGGGCCTACCCGAGGGGCTACACCTTC

j_call: TRBJ2-1
clone_size: many
v_call: TRBV20-1
d_call: -
cdr3_aa: CSAEELARRYNEQFF
cdr3_nt: TGCAGTGCTGAAGAGCTAGCCCGGCGTTACAATGAGCAGTTCTTC

j_call: TRBJ2-3
clone_size: -
v_call: TRBV5-4
d_call: TRBD1
cdr3_aa: CASSSGQGPSGSTDTQYF
cdr3_nt: TGTGCCAGCAGCTCGGGACAGGGGCCCAGTGGGAGCACAGATACGCAGTATTTT

j_call: TRBJ2-1
clone_size: -
v_call: TRBV29-1
d_call: -
cdr3_aa: CSAGTEQFF
cdr3_nt: TGCAGCGCTGGGACGGAGCAGTTCTTC

j_call: TRBJ2-6
clone_size: few
v_call: TRBV27
d_call: -
cdr3_aa: CASTLVNRAGANVLTF
cdr3_nt: TGTGCCAGCACCTTAGTAAACAGGGCTGGGGCCAACGTCCTGACTTTC

j_call: TRBJ2-7
clone_size: -
v_call: TRBV19
d_call: -
cdr3_aa: CASSMTTTYEQYF
cdr3_nt: TGTGCCAGTAGTATGACAACTACCTACGAGCAGTACTTC

j_call: TRBJ2-7
clone_size: -
v_call: TRBV4-1
d_call: TRBD2
cdr3_aa: CASSQDFLGLAYEQYF
cdr3_nt: TGCGCCAGCAGCCAAGATTTTTTGGGACTAGCCTACGAGCAGTACTTC

j_call: TRBJ1-4
clone_size: -
v_call: TRBV7-9
d_call: -
cdr3_aa: CASSGRDGAGEKLFF
cdr3_nt: TGTGCCAGCAGCGGGAGGGACGGAGCGGGAGAAAAACTGTTTTTT

j_call: TRBJ1-4
clone_size: many
v_call: TRBV12-3/TRBV12-4
d_call: -
cdr3_aa: CASSPPPWDYNEKLFF
cdr3_nt: TGTGCCAGCAGTCCCCCCCCGTGGGACTATAATGAAAAACTGTTTTTT

j_call: TRBJ2-3
clone_size: many
v_call: TRBV29-1
d_call: TRBD2
cdr3_aa: CSVPFWRGGRDTQYF
cdr3_nt: TGCAGCGTGCCTTTCTGGCGGGGGGGACGGGATACGCAGTATTTT

j_call: TRBJ2-5
clone_size: many
v_call: TRBV7-8
d_call: -
cdr3_aa: CASSLGTGAETQYF
cdr3_nt: TGTGCCAGCAGCTTAGGCACCGGAGCAGAGACCCAGTACTTC

j_call: TRBJ2-1
clone_size: many
v_call: TRBV28
d_call: TRBD2
cdr3_aa: CASSPAGGVSHEQFF
cdr3_nt: TGTGCCAGCAGTCCGGCGGGAGGCGTAAGCCATGAGCAGTTCTTC

j_call: TRBJ1-1
clone_size: many
v_call: TRBV27
d_call: TRBD1
cdr3_aa: CASSRYTGDTEAFF
cdr3_nt: TGTGCCAGCAGCCGGTATACAGGGGACACTGAAGCTTTCTTT

j_call: TRBJ2-5
clone_size: many
v_call: TRBV29-1
d_call: -
cdr3_aa: CSVSPVGRGQETQYF
cdr3_nt: TGCAGCGTTTCGCCGGTCGGGAGAGGCCAAGAGACCCAGTACTTC

j_call: TRBJ1-2
clone_size: few
v_call: TRBV20-1
d_call: -
cdr3_aa: CSARGVLGHYGYTF
cdr3_nt: TGCAGTGCTAGGGGGGTCTTGGGGCACTATGGCTACACCTTC

j_call: TRBJ2-7
clone_size: -
v_call: TRBV20-1
d_call: -
cdr3_aa: CSARWRGWSF
cdr3_nt: TGCAGTGCTAGATGGCGTGGTTGGAGCTTC

j_call: TRBJ2-7
clone_size: -
v_call: TRBV20-1
d_call: TRBD1
cdr3_aa: CSARAGGFYEQYF
cdr3_nt: TGCAGTGCTAGGGCAGGGGGCTTTTACGAGCAGTACTTC

j_call: TRBJ2-1
clone_size: many
v_call: TRBV10-2
d_call: TRBD2
cdr3_aa: CASSVLAGYNEQFF
cdr3_nt: TGCGCCAGCAGTGTACTAGCGGGCTACAATGAGCAGTTCTTC

j_call: TRBJ1-2
clone_size: many
v_call: TRBV20-1
d_call: -
cdr3_aa: CSATGSVYGYTF
cdr3_nt: TGCAGTGCTACAGGGTCAGTCTATGGCTACACCTTC

j_call: TRBJ2-1
clone_size: many
v_call: TRBV20-1
d_call: -
cdr3_aa: CSARDLWTTNEQFF
cdr3_nt: TGCAGTGCTAGAGATCTCTGGACTACCAATGAGCAGTTCTTC

j_call: TRBJ2-7
clone_size: many
v_call: TRBV7-9
d_call: -
cdr3_aa: CASSLVTEGDEQYF
cdr3_nt: TGTGCCAGCAGCTTAGTAACAGAAGGGGACGAGCAGTACTTC

j_call: TRBJ2-1
clone_size: many
v_call: TRBV28
d_call: -
cdr3_aa: CASSPPSHDEQFF
cdr3_nt: TGTGCCAGCAGCCCACCCTCTCACGATGAGCAGTTCTTC

j_call: TRBJ2-1
clone_size: many
v_call: TRBV7-8
d_call: TRBD2
cdr3_aa: CASTQREGRKFF
cdr3_nt: TGTGCCAGCACCCAACGGGAGGGCCGAAAGTTCTTC

j_call: TRBJ2-4
clone_size: -
v_call: TRBV12-3/TRBV12-4
d_call: -
cdr3_aa: CASSSSLLSKNIQYF
cdr3_nt: TGTGCCAGCAGTTCCTCTCTTTTGTCCAAAAACATTCAGTACTTC

j_call: TRBJ2-1
clone_size: few
v_call: TRBV5-1
d_call: -
cdr3_aa: CASSLHTRDSPYNEQFF
cdr3_nt: TGCGCCAGCAGCCTGCACACCCGGGACTCTCCCTACAATGAGCAGTTCTTC

j_call: TRBJ2-4
clone_size: few
v_call: TRBV20-1
d_call: TRBD1
cdr3_aa: CSAITGTGTGIQYF
cdr3_nt: TGCAGTGCTATAACCGGGACAGGGACGGGCATTCAGTACTTC

j_call: TRBJ1-5
clone_size: -
v_call: TRBV19
d_call: -
cdr3_aa: CASSMGQDDQPQHF
cdr3_nt: TGTGCCAGTAGTATGGGTCAGGATGATCAGCCCCAGCATTTT

j_call: TRBJ1-6
clone_size: -
v_call: TRBV12-3/TRBV12-4
d_call: TRBD1
cdr3_aa: CASSLATGWNSPLHF
cdr3_nt: TGTGCCAGCAGTTTAGCGACAGGGTGGAATTCACCCCTCCACTTT

j_call: TRBJ2-2
clone_size: few
v_call: TRBV6-1
d_call: -
cdr3_aa: CASKLTGNTGELFF
cdr3_nt: TGTGCCAGCAAACTGACAGGGAACACCGGGGAGCTGTTTTTT

j_call: TRBJ2-1
clone_size: many
v_call: TRBV29-1
d_call: TRBD2
cdr3_aa: CSVEGPGTIPWGEQFF
cdr3_nt: TGCAGCGTTGAGGGTCCCGGGACTATCCCTTGGGGTGAGCAGTTCTTC

j_call: TRBJ1-5
clone_size: -
v_call: TRBV20-1
d_call: -
cdr3_aa: CSAQSPNQPQHF
cdr3_nt: TGCAGTGCTCAGTCCCCCAATCAGCCCCAGCATTTT

j_call: TRBJ1-1
clone_size: many
v_call: TRBV6-5
d_call: -
cdr3_aa: CASSYQTVGTEAFF
cdr3_nt: TGTGCCAGCAGTTACCAGACCGTGGGCACTGAAGCTTTCTTT

j_call: TRBJ2-1
clone_size: few
v_call: TRBV7-2
d_call: TRBD2
cdr3_aa: CASSLVTSLAVVNQFF
cdr3_nt: TGTGCCAGCAGCTTAGTTACCTCACTAGCGGTTGTAAATCAGTTCTTC

j_call: TRBJ2-6
clone_size: -
v_call: TRBV25-1
d_call: TRBD1
cdr3_aa: CASSDWDRGRGPGANVLTF
cdr3_nt: TGTGCCAGCAGTGACTGGGACAGGGGAAGGGGCCCTGGGGCCAACGTCCTGACTTTC

j_call: TRBJ1-1
clone_size: many
v_call: TRBV5-1
d_call: -
cdr3_aa: CASSYLSGRSGTEAFF
cdr3_nt: TGCGCCAGCAGCTACCTTTCTGGACGATCGGGGACTGAAGCTTTCTTT

j_call: TRBJ2-1
clone_size: -
v_call: TRBV10-3
d_call: TRBD2
cdr3_aa: CATYKGAGGSGYNEQFF
cdr3_nt: TGTGCCACCTACAAGGGTGCGGGGGGAAGCGGGTACAATGAGCAGTTCTTC

j_call: TRBJ2-1
clone_size: many
v_call: TRBV6-6
d_call: -
cdr3_aa: CASSYYTEQFF
cdr3_nt: TGTGCCAGCAGTTACTATACTGAGCAGTTCTTC

j_call: TRBJ2-3
clone_size: many
v_call: TRBV30
d_call: -
cdr3_aa: CAWGDESDTQYF
cdr3_nt: TGTGCCTGGGGGGACGAATCAGATACGCAGTATTTT

j_call: TRBJ1-6
clone_size: -
v_call: TRBV20-1
d_call: -
cdr3_aa: CSASPRGSYNSPLHF
cdr3_nt: TGCAGTGCTTCCCCCCGGGGGTCCTATAATTCACCCCTCCACTTT

j_call: TRBJ2-7
clone_size: many
v_call: TRBV24-1
d_call: TRBD2
cdr3_aa: CATSDGLAGAYEQYF
cdr3_nt: TGTGCCACCAGTGATGGACTAGCGGGAGCCTACGAGCAGTACTTC

j_call: TRBJ1-5
clone_size: many
v_call: TRBV6-2/TRBV6-3
d_call: -
cdr3_aa: CATDLSQPQHF
cdr3_nt: TGTGCCACAGATCTCAGTCAGCCCCAGCATTTT

j_call: TRBJ2-1
clone_size: few
v_call: TRBV18
d_call: -
cdr3_aa: CASSSSGTADSFGEQFF
cdr3_nt: TGTGCCAGCTCATCTTCCGGGACGGCGGACTCCTTCGGTGAGCAGTTCTTC

j_call: TRBJ1-2
clone_size: many
v_call: TRBV7-9
d_call: -
cdr3_aa: CASSLPGTYGYTF
cdr3_nt: TGTGCCAGCAGCTTGCCAGGGACCTATGGCTACACCTTC

j_call: TRBJ2-4
clone_size: -
v_call: TRBV28
d_call: -
cdr3_aa: CASTRLAKNIQYF
cdr3_nt: TGTGCCAGCACTCGACTAGCCAAAAACATTCAGTACTTC

j_call: TRBJ2-3
clone_size: many
v_call: TRBV4-3
d_call: -
cdr3_aa: CASSQDPSLVDTQYF
cdr3_nt: TGCGCCAGCAGCCAAGATCCTAGCCTGGTAGATACGCAGTATTTT

j_call: TRBJ2-6
clone_size: many
v_call: TRBV4-3
d_call: -
cdr3_aa: CASSRGQWANVLTF
cdr3_nt: TGCGCCAGCAGCCGAGGCCAGTGGGCCAACGTCCTGACTTTC